The 27 T cell receptor beta chains listed next were all sequenced from one sample in a study of blood T cells in healthy people across ages. A sample-barcoded 5' primer and a J-beta primer mix were used in a second PCR of roughly 6 to 12 cycles. TCRdb ran MiXCR on the 5' RACE reads and lists one entry per CDR3 protein. This table has fewer than 2,000,000 distinct CDR3 sequences, about 32% appearing once. What was sequenced was blood. These receptors all come from a woman in her 30s in good health.

Comment on this clonotype: Mismatch with germline at one junction end may stem from a read error. The genes are TRBV5-1 and TRBJ2-1, with TRBD2 as a possible D gene (5 bases). Germline assignment: CDR1 SGHRS and CDR2 YFSETQ. CDR3 size: 11 residues. CDR3 nucleotide sequence: TGCACCAGCGGCGTCAACAATGAGCAGTTCTTC. Its protein is CTSGVNNEQFF.

The rearrangement links TRBV28 to TRBJ2-7, with D perhaps matching TRBD1 (6 bases). This CDR3 is 15 amino acids long. Germline V gene lookup returns CDR1 MDHEN and CDR2 SYDVKM. The V and J ends lost 5 bases and 4 bases respectively, with 18 bases between them. CDR3 amino acids: CASSTRTEKGYEQYF. The CDR3 DNA sequence: TGTGCCAGCAGTACGCGGACAGAAAAGGGGTACGAGCAGTACTTC.

In this sample, this clonotype turned up a few times. This chain links TRBV10-3 with TRBJ2-7, with 9 positions matching TRBD1. The germline V gene has CDR1 ENHRY and CDR2 SYGVKD. V gave up 2 bases and J gave up 0 bases; unmatched junction bases: 5. The CDR3 runs to 16 residues. The chain's CDR3 is CAISEATGGLSYEQYF. CDR3 DNA sequence: TGTGCCATCAGTGAGGCGACAGGGGGACTCTCCTACGAGCAGTACTTC.

As for this clonotype: A much more abundant neighbour one base away suggests this may be a read error. The rearrangement links TRBV27 to TRBJ2-7; D is unresolved. The CDR3 length is 13 residues. Germline V gives CDR1 MNHEY, CDR2 SMNVEV (reference sequence). The CDR3, as DNA: TGTGCCAGCAGTTTGGGTGTACCCTACGGGCAGTACTTC. Translated, it gives CASSLGVPYGQYF.

The chain uses TRBV11-2 and TRBJ2-4; D gene unclear. The CDR3 spans 15 residues. V shed 0 bases and J shed 1 base, with 7 bases lying between them. From germline, CDR1 is SGHAT and CDR2 FQNNGV. CDR3: CASSLELGAKNIQYF. The CDR3, as DNA: TGTGCCAGCAGCTTAGAGTTGGGGGCCAAAAACATTCAGTACTTC.

This clonotype was seen a handful of times. The chain has TRBV3-1 and TRBJ2-7; a possible D gene is TRBD1 (5 bases). The CDR3 has 16 amino acids. The V gene lost 1 base and the J gene lost 9 bases, with 22 bases spanning the gap. Germline V CDR1 and CDR2: LGHDT, YNNKEL (reference sequence). The CDR3, as DNA: TGTGCCAGCAGCCAAGTTCTCACCGTCTGGGGTCAGGGGCAGTACTTC. The encoded protein is CASSQVLTVWGQGQYF.

The J gene is TRBJ2-3, the V gene TRBV18; 9 bases line up with TRBD2. Germline V gives CDR1 KGHSH, CDR2 LQKENI. The CDR3 is 18 amino acids. The V gene end was trimmed by 5 bases and the J gene end by 3 bases; junction bases not matched to a gene: 15. The CDR3 spells CASSAYLTVAGATDTQYF. DNA of the CDR3: TGTGCCAGCTCAGCATATCTTACGGTAGCGGGGGCGACAGATACGCAGTATTTT.

The chain has TRBV7-9 and TRBJ1-2, with D hard to call. Per the germline V gene, CDR1 is SEHNR and CDR2 is FQNEAQ (reference sequence). There are 14 residues in the CDR3. The V gene lost 5 bases and the J gene lost 4 bases, with 14 bases spanning the gap. CDR3 residues: CASSPLSSSYGYTF. The CDR3 DNA reads as TGTGCCAGCAGCCCACTTAGTAGTTCCTATGGCTACACCTTC.

Only one count was recorded for this clonotype. The V gene is TRBV12-3 or TRBV12-4, the J gene TRBJ2-1; perhaps TRBD1 as D (6 bases). This CDR3 region has 15 residues. V lost 1 base and J lost 9, with 16 bases in between. The CDR3 DNA sequence: TGTGCCAGCAGTTTAGGGGGACAATTTCGGGGTGAGCAGTTCTTC. Translated, it gives CASSLGGQFRGEQFF.

This chain links TRBV27 with TRBJ1-2; weak D call: TRBD1 (6 bases). Trimming took 4 bases from V and 7 from J, leaving 19 bases between them. There are 15 residues in the CDR3. Germline V gene lookup returns CDR1 MNHEY and CDR2 SMNVEV (reference sequence). CDR3 sequence: CASSSTTIDRSGYTF. In DNA form, the CDR3 reads TGTGCCAGCAGTTCCACGACGATTGACAGGAGTGGCTACACCTTC.

V gene TRBV7-2 combines with J gene TRBJ2-5, with 11 bases aligning to TRBD2. The germline V gene has CDR1 SGHTA and CDR2 FQGNSA. The CDR3 contains 17 residues. Unmatched junction bases numbered 8, after V lost 1 base and J lost 4 bases. The CDR3 nucleotides are TGTGCCAGCAGCTTAGGGCTAGCGGGAGGTTCGAGAGAGACCCAGTACTTC. Its translation is CASSLGLAGGSRETQYF.

The chain uses TRBV20-1 and TRBJ1-2; D uncertain. There are 15 residues in the CDR3. Germline V lookup: CDR1 DFQATT, CDR2 SNEGSKA (reference sequence). The germline V and J ends were trimmed by 4 bases and 4 bases, with 19 bases remaining between them. CDR3 nucleotide sequence: TGCAGTGCTACATCCCCCAAGTTAAGGGCCTATGGCTACACCTTC. This codes for CSATSPKLRAYGYTF.

The V call is TRBV28, the J call TRBJ2-5, with D possibly being TRBD2 (6 bases). The end of the DNA aligns better with TRBJ2-7, so the J call may be wrong. The V gene's germline CDR1 is MDHEN and CDR2 SYDVKM. This CDR3 contains 13 residues. The CDR3 sequence: CASRRDLVSEQYF. The CDR3 DNA sequence: TGTGCCAGCAGGCGGGACCTGGTGAGCGAGCAGTACTTC.

The CDR3 reads CASSLEGGANQPQHF. As DNA, the CDR3 is TGCGCCAGCAGCTTGGAGGGAGGAGCCAATCAGCCCCAGCATTTT. V usage is TRBV5-1 and J usage is TRBJ1-5; D call uncertain. This CDR3 has 15 amino acids. The V and J ends lost 0 bases and 3 bases respectively, with 10 bases between them. Germline CDR1 SGHRS, CDR2 YFSETQ.

Notes on this clonotype: A much larger clone differs from this one at a single base, so this may be a read error. The CDR3 coding sequence is TGTGCCAGCAGCGACCCCGTTAACCTGAGGGACTCCTACAATGAGCAGTTCTTC. Protein: CASSDPVNLRDSYNEQFF. This sequence joins TRBV9 and TRBJ2-1, with D possibly being TRBD2 (5 bases). Germline CDR1 is SGDLS and CDR2 is YYNGEE. CDR3 length: 18 residues. The ends were cut back, 3 bases at V and 0 bases at J, with 19 bases in the middle. The full variable domain, completed using reference TRBV9 and TRBJ2-1, is DSGVTQTPKHLITATGQRVTLRCSPRSGDLSVYWYQQSLDQGLQFLIQYYNGEERAKGNILERFSAQQFPDLHSELNLSSLELGDSALYFCASSDPVNLRDSYNEQFFGPGTRLTVL.

This clonotype was recorded at least ten times. The chain is built from TRBV3-1 and TRBJ2-1; 7 bases fit TRBD2. CDR1 LGHDT and CDR2 YNNKEL come from the germline V gene (reference sequence). V shed 3 bases, J shed 7 bases, and the junction held 0 bases outside the gene matches. The CDR3 covers 12 residues. CDR3 in amino acids: CASSQGGNEQFF. CDR3 coding DNA: TGTGCCAGCAGCCAGGGAGGGAATGAGCAGTTCTTC.

The chain is built from TRBV20-1 and TRBJ2-5; 12 nucleotides align to TRBD2. V shed 3 bases, J shed 2 bases, and the junction held 7 bases outside the gene matches. Germline CDR1 reads DFQATT; CDR2 reads SNEGSKA (reference sequence). This CDR3 is built from 16 residues. Here the CDR3 DNA reads TGCAGTGCTAGGCCTAGCGGGGGGGCGTGGCAAGAGACCCAGTACTTC. This encodes CSARPSGGAWQETQYF.

The table lists this clonotype with a few counts. This chain joins TRBV12-3 or TRBV12-4 and TRBJ2-7, with TRBD2 matching over 13 bases. Unmatched junction bases numbered 10, after V lost 6 bases and J lost 2 bases. CDR3 size: 17 residues. Here the CDR3 DNA reads TGTGCCAGCAGCCCTTCAACCGGGACTAGCGGGACCTACGAGCAGTACTTC. It encodes CASSPSTGTSGTYEQYF.

A word on this clonotype: A much larger clone is a single base away; this may be a read error. This rearrangement joins TRBV5-1 to TRBJ2-7, with TRBD2 as a possible D gene (6 bases). V gave up 0 bases and J gave up 5 bases, with 12 bases separating them. Looked up from germline, CDR1 is SGHRS and CDR2 is YFSETQ. This CDR3 has 14 amino acids. The CDR3 nucleotides read TGCGCCAGCAGCTTGGGACTAGTGGCCCACGAGCAGTACTTC. Translation gives CASSLGLVAHEQYF.

The chain has TRBV6-1 and TRBJ2-2; either TRBD1 or TRBD2 may supply D (5 bases each). V lost 6 bases to trimming and J lost 3 bases, with 17 bases between them. The CDR3 is 16 amino acids. Germline loops: CDR1 MNHNS, CDR2 SASEGT. CDR3 sequence (DNA): TGTGCCAGCAGGGTACGGGGCCCTCGGGACACCGGGGAGCTGTTTTTT. This sequence encodes CASRVRGPRDTGELFF.

This chain connects TRBV7-9 to TRBJ2-1; 11 bases map to TRBD2. This CDR3 is built from 16 residues. Germline V CDR1 and CDR2: SEHNR, FQNEAQ (reference sequence). The V gene end was trimmed by 5 bases and the J gene end by 3 bases; junction bases not matched to a gene: 6. The CDR3 sequence is CASSPTSGSIYNEQFF. DNA of the CDR3: TGTGCCAGCAGCCCCACTAGCGGGAGTATCTACAATGAGCAGTTCTTC.

This clonotype came up a few times. A much larger clone sits a single nucleotide away, making a read error possible. V is TRBV2 and J is TRBJ1-1; 8 bases map to TRBD1. Germline loops: CDR1 SNHLY, CDR2 FYNNEI. CDR3 length: 14 amino acids. Trimming cost V 7 bases and J 0 bases; bases outside gene matches: 4. CDR3: CASTRTGLNTEAFF. CDR3 in DNA: TGTGCCAGCACCCGGACAGGGCTGAACACTGAAGCTTTCTTT. Complete variable domain (other parts from reference TRBV2 and TRBJ1-1): EPEVTQTPSHQVTQMGQEVILRCVPISNHLYFYWYRQILGQKVEFLVSFYNNEISEKSEIFDDQFSVERPDGSNFTLKIRSTKLEDSAMYFCASTRTGLNTEAFFGQGTRLTVV.

This clonotype was counted between two and nine times. The V call is TRBV5-6, the J call TRBJ1-1; perhaps TRBD1 as D (6 bases). V was cut by 5 bases and J by 11 bases, with 22 bases left in between. Germline CDR1 is SGHDT and CDR2 is YYEEEE. The CDR3 has 14 residues. The CDR3 reads CASSPEGDIRSAFF. For the CDR3, the DNA is TGTGCCAGCAGTCCGGAAGGGGACATCAGATCGGCTTTCTTT.

The chain carries TRBV28 and TRBJ2-7, with D possibly matching TRBD2 (6 bases). Deletions cut 2 bases from V and 1 base from J, with 12 bases between. Germline CDR1 is MDHEN and CDR2 is SYDVKM. The CDR3 has 15 amino acids. The CDR3 nucleotides read TGTGCCAGCAGTTTAAAGGGGACTCTTTCCTACGAGCAGTACTTC. It yields the protein CASSLKGTLSYEQYF. The variable domain in full, completed from reference TRBV28 and TRBJ2-7, reads DVKVTQSSRYLVKRTGEKVFLECVQDMDHENMFWYRQDPGLGLRLIYFSYDVKMKEKGDIPEGYSVSREKKERFSLILESASTNQTSMYLCASSLKGTLSYEQYFGPGTRLTVT.

Only a few counts were recorded for this clonotype. The chain joins TRBV28 to TRBJ2-4, with D unclear. The end of the DNA is better explained by TRBJ2-7, so the J call may be wrong. Germline CDR1 MDHEN, CDR2 SYDVKM. This CDR3 region has 14 residues. The DNA for the CDR3 is TGTGCCAGCAGTTTATATCGCGGACGCGACGAGCAGTACTTC. It codes for CASSLYRGRDEQYF.

With respect to this clonotype: A much bigger clone sits one base away, suggesting this may be a read error. The chain combines TRBV29-1 with TRBJ2-5; 10 bases line up with TRBD1. The CDR3 loop spans 12 amino acids. Germline CDR1 is SQVTM and CDR2 is ANQGSEA. V shed 7 bases, J shed 9 bases, and the junction held 8 bases outside the gene matches. The CDR3 loop reads CSADRGTEAQYF. As DNA, the CDR3 is TGCAGCGCGGACAGGGGGACGGAGGCCCAGTACTTC.

The J gene is TRBJ2-4, the V gene TRBV9; a possible D gene is TRBD1 (6 bases). Germline loops: CDR1 SGDLS, CDR2 YYNGEE. CDR3 length: 17 amino acids. Trimming took 2 bases from V and 0 from J, leaving 15 bases between them. The CDR3 loop reads CASSVGPGTLAKNIQYF. CDR3 nucleotide sequence: TGTGCCAGCAGCGTGGGACCCGGGACACTAGCCAAAAACATTCAGTACTTC.